A selection of T cell receptor beta chains follows, all from one sample in a study of blood T cell repertoires in COVID-19. Assay: immunoSEQ multiplex PCR; the TCRdb copy retains only in-frame clones and omits some. The profile shows 80,000 to 95,000 clones, about 86% of them singletons. Input material: peripheral blood. All receptors derive from an elderly woman in a cohort sampled during active or convalescent COVID-19. Both conserved end residues are part of each CDR3. D genes are given only for firm matches. The size of a clone is reported for some rows only, either as once, few or many, or as a class for expanded clones.

size,D,V,J,CDR3,DNA
-,-,TRBV7-9,TRBJ2-5,CASSSLAVQETQYF,TGTGCCAGCAGCTCCTTAGCTGTCCAAGAGACCCAGTACTTC
-,-,TRBV19,TRBJ2-1,CASSVLPGRGDNEQFF,TGTGCCAGTAGTGTCCTTCCCGGGAGAGGGGACAATGAGCAGTTCTTC
-,TRBD2,TRBV28,TRBJ2-7,CASSPRLAGPYEQYF,TGTGCCAGCAGTCCCAGACTAGCGGGCCCCTACGAGCAGTACTTC
-,-,TRBV6-5,TRBJ1-1,CASSYRTANTEAFF,TGTGCCAGCAGTTACCGGACAGCGAACACTGAAGCTTTCTTT
-,-,TRBV10-3,TRBJ1-4,CAISESGGDNEKLFF,TGTGCCATCAGTGAGTCTGGAGGGGATAATGAAAAACTGTTTTTT
-,-,TRBV20-1,TRBJ2-7,CSARWSYEQYF,TGCAGTGCTAGATGGAGCTACGAGCAGTACTTC
-,-,TRBV18,TRBJ1-2,CASSGSGNYGYTF,TGTGCCAGCTCAGGGTCGGGAAACTATGGCTACACCTTC
-,-,TRBV5-1,TRBJ1-1,CASSESPTGRTEAFF,TGCGCCAGCAGCGAGTCCCCGACAGGCAGGACTGAAGCTTTCTTT
once,-,TRBV3-1/TRBV3-2,TRBJ1-3,CATSRGRGNTIYF,TGTGCCACCTCGAGGGGGAGAGGAAACACCATATATTTT
once,TRBD1,TRBV27,TRBJ1-5,CASSLTGMGNQPQHF,TGTGCCAGCAGTTTGACAGGGATGGGCAATCAGCCCCAGCATTTT